These 9 T cell receptor beta chains originate from one sample sequenced in a study of T-cell reconstitution after alpha-beta-depleted transplantation in children. Preparing the TCRbeta library involved the use of unique molecular identifiers. Each CDR3 protein is one row after TCRdb ran MiXCR on the PCR reads. Of hundreds of thousands of distinct CDR3 sequences listed, 11% are singletons. The sample here was peripheral blood, taken 180 days after TCRalphabeta/CD19-depleted stem cell transplant. The receptors come from a male patient aged 2 to 9 who had a stem cell transplant for chronic granulomatous disease, so the T cells may come from the graft donor.

This clonotype was seen at least ten times. The genes are TRBV7-3 and TRBJ2-5, with TRBD1 matching over 7 bases. Germline V gene lookup returns CDR1 SGHTA and CDR2 FQGTGA. This CDR3 has 13 residues. The J segment lost 9 bases and the V segment lost 6 bases, leaving 10 bases of the junction unmatched. The CDR3 coding sequence is TGTGCCAGCAGTTCCGGGACAGTCGGGGCCCAGTACTTC. Protein sequence: CASSSGTVGAQYF.

This clonotype appeared many times. CDR3 residues: CASSAKETQYF. The CDR3 region has the DNA TGTGCCAGCAGTGCTAAAGAGACCCAGTACTTC. The chain recombines TRBV25-1 with TRBJ2-5, with D unclear. The CDR3 length is 11 residues. The germline CDR1 and CDR2 sequences are MGHDK and SYGVNS. Between the trimmed V and J ends, which lost 4 bases and 3 bases, there was a span of 3 bases.

Turning to this clonotype: Just one base apart from a much larger clone, this may be a read error. This chain links TRBV7-3 with TRBJ2-1, with TRBD1 matching over 9 bases. The CDR3 is 15 residues long. J was trimmed by 9 bases and V by 4 bases; bases with no gene match: 10. In germline, CDR1 is SGHTA, CDR2 FQGTGA. This CDR3 is CASSSGTGRHIEQFF. Here the CDR3 DNA reads TGTGCCAGCAGCTCCGGGACAGGGAGGCACATTGAGCAGTTCTTC.

This clonotype has at least ten counts. This chain joins TRBV5-1 and TRBJ2-5; 7 bases match TRBD2. CDR1 is SGHRS and CDR2 is YFSETQ in the germline V gene. The CDR3 sequence is 14 residues long. Trimming cost V 4 bases and J 1 base; bases outside gene matches: 4. The CDR3 bases are TGCGCCAGCAGCAGGGGAGGGGCCCAAGAGACCCAGTACTTC. Translating it yields CASSRGGAQETQYF.

There are many counts of this clonotype. The CDR3 region is CASSYLSGTGGDSPLHF. In nucleotides, the CDR3 is TGTGCCAGCAGTTACCTCTCCGGGACAGGGGGCGATTCACCCCTCCACTTT. V is TRBV12-3 or TRBV12-4 and J is TRBJ1-6, with 12 bases matching TRBD1. This CDR3 has 17 amino acids. The ends lost 4 bases at V and 8 bases at J; junction bases unmatched: 9.

In this sample, this clonotype turned up many times. The J gene is TRBJ2-3, the V gene TRBV5-1, with a tentative D call TRBD2 (5 bases). CDR1 is SGHRS, CDR2 YFSETQ, per germline. V dropped 0 bases and J dropped 4 bases, with 15 bases sitting between them. The CDR3 is made up of 16 amino acids. The CDR3 DNA reads as TGCGCCAGCAGCTTGGATAGCGCCGGGAAGGCAGATACGCAGTATTTT. Its protein is CASSLDSAGKADTQYF.

This clonotype showed up many times. The chain couples TRBV20-1 to TRBJ2-2; D remains ambiguous. CDR3 length equals 13 residues. Germline loops: CDR1 DFQATT, CDR2 SNEGSKA (reference sequence). V was shortened by 0 bases and J by 8 bases, with 10 bases between the two germline ends. The CDR3 protein is CSARDPLGGELFF. In DNA form, the CDR3 reads TGCAGTGCTAGAGATCCCCTGGGGGGGGAGCTGTTTTTT.

Turning to this clonotype: A junction end diverges from the germline sequence, so it may reflect a read error. V gene TRBV3-1 combines with J gene TRBJ1-4; 8 bases agree with TRBD1. The CDR3 has 17 residues. Germline V lookup: CDR1 LGHDT, CDR2 YNNKEL (reference sequence). CDR3 sequence (DNA): TGTGCCAGCTGCCATGTACAGGGGGGATTGACTAATGAAAAACTGTTTTTT. This encodes CASCHVQGGLTNEKLFF.

Concerning this clonotype itself: A single base separates this from a much larger clone, so it may be a read error. The chain combines TRBV29-1 with TRBJ1-5; the D is unclear. Germline V lookup: CDR1 SQVTM, CDR2 ANQGSEA. This CDR3 contains 13 residues. The CDR3 nucleotides are TGCAGCGTTGAATTTATTGGCAATCAGCACCAGCATTTT. Protein product: CSVEFIGNQHQHF.